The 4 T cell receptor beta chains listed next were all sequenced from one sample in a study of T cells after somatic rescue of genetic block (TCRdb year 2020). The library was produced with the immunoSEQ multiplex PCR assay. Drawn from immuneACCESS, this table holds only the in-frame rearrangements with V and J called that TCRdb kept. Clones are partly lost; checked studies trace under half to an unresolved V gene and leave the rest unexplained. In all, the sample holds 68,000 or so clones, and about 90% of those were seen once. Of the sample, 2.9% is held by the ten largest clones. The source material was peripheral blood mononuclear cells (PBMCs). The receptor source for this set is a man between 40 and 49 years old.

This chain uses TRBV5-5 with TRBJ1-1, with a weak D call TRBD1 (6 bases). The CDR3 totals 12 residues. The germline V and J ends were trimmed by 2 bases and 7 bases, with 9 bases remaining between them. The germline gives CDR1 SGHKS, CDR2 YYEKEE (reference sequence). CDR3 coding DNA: TGTGCCAGCAGCTTACAGGGAGGTGAAGCTTTCTTT. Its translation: CASSLQGGEAFF. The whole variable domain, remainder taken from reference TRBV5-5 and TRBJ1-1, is DAGVTQSPTHLIKTRGQQVTLRCSPISGHKSVSWYQQVLGQGPQFIFQYYEKEERGRGNFPDRFSARQFPNYSSELNVNALLLGDSALYLCASSLQGGEAFFGQGTRLTVV.

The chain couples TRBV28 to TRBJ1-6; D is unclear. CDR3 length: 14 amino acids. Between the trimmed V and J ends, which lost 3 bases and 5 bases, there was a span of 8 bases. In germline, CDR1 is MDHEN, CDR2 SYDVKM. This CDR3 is CASSLTGDNSPLHF. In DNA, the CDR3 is TGTGCCAGCAGTTTGACGGGTGATAATTCACCCCTCCACTTT. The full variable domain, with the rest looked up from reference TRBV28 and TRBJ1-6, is DVKVTQSSRYLVKRTGEKVFLECVQDMDHENMFWYRQDPGLGLRLIYFSYDVKMKEKGDIPEGYSVSREKKERFSLILESASTNQTSMYLCASSLTGDNSPLHFGNGTRLTVT.

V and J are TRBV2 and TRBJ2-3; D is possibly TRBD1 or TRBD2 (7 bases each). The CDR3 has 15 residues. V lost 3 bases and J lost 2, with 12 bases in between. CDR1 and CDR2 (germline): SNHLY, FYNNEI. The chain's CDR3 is CASSDRGGITDTQYF. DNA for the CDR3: TGTGCCAGCAGTGACAGGGGGGGGATCACAGATACGCAGTATTTT.

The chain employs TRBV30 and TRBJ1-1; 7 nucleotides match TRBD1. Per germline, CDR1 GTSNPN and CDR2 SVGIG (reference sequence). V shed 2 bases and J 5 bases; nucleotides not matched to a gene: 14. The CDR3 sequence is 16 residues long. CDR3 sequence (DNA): TGTGCCTGGAGTCCCACCCAAACAGGGGCCAGGACTGAAGCTTTCTTT. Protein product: CAWSPTQTGARTEAFF. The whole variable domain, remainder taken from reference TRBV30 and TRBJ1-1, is SQTIHQWPATLVQPVGSPLSLECTVEGTSNPNLYWYRQAAGRGLQLLFYSVGIGQISSEVPQNLSASRPQDRQFILSSKKLLLSDSGFYLCAWSPTQTGARTEAFFGQGTRLTVV.